These 20 T cell receptor beta chains came from one sample sequenced in a study of blood T cells in healthy people across ages. Next came a second PCR, run for roughly 7 to 12 cycles, which used a sample-barcoded 5' primer along with a J-beta primer mix. TCRdb fed the 5' RACE reads into MiXCR, producing one record per CDR3 protein. The data contain roughly 900,000 distinct CDR3 sequences, around 28% of them singletons. Material for sequencing was blood. These TCRs come from a woman aged 80 or over in good health.

The CDR3 nucleotides read TGCAGCGGGCAAGGGACTTTCTGGTCTGGGGGAAACACTGAAGCTTTCTTT. Amino acids: CSGQGTFWSGGNTEAFF. V gene TRBV29-1 combines with J gene TRBJ1-1; possible D gene TRBD1, 5 bases. The V gene lost 7 bases and the J gene lost 2 bases, with 26 bases spanning the gap. The CDR3 sequence is 17 residues long. Germline V gene lookup returns CDR1 SQVTM and CDR2 ANQGSEA.

Only a few counts were recorded for this clonotype. The chain is built from TRBV14 and TRBJ2-5; 8 bases fit TRBD1. The V gene end was trimmed by 3 bases and the J gene end by 1 base; junction bases not matched to a gene: 4. Germline V gene data show CDR1 as SGHDN and CDR2 as FVKESK. CDR3 length: 15 residues. The CDR3 DNA is TGTGCCAGCAGCCAGGTGACAGGGGCCCAAGAGACCCAGTACTTC. Amino acid sequence: CASSQVTGAQETQYF. Drawing the rest from reference TRBV14 and TRBJ2-5, the complete variable domain is EAGVTQFPSHSVIEKGQTVTLRCDPISGHDNLYWYRRVMGKEIKFLLHFVKESKQDESGMPNNRFLAERTGGTYSTLKVQPAELEDSGVYFCASSQVTGAQETQYFGPGTRLLVL.

In this sample, this clonotype turned up a few times. The rearrangement joins TRBV25-1 to TRBJ1-1; D is possibly TRBD1 (6 bases). The V and J ends lost 2 bases and 0 bases respectively, with 16 bases between them. The CDR3 has 17 amino acids. The germline CDR1 and CDR2 sequences are MGHDK and SYGVNS. The CDR3 DNA follows: TGTGCCAGCAGTGAAAGCCGGTCAGGGGCAATGAACACTGAAGCTTTCTTT. Translated: CASSESRSGAMNTEAFF.

This clonotype was seen only once. The J gene is TRBJ1-6, the V gene TRBV6-2 or TRBV6-3; 8 bases fit TRBD1. Germline assignment: CDR1 MNHEY and CDR2 SVGEGT. This CDR3 spans 15 amino acids. V lost 7 bases, J lost 7 bases, and 9 bases stayed unmatched. CDR3 nucleotides: TGTGCCAGCAAAACTTCAGGGGGCCGGAATTCACCCCTCCACTTT. Its protein product is CASKTSGGRNSPLHF.

The chain recombines TRBV20-1 with TRBJ1-5, with no clear D. The germline V gene has CDR1 DFQATT and CDR2 SNEGSKA (reference sequence). This CDR3 comprises 13 residues. V lost 3 bases and J 2 bases, leaving 8 bases between the germline ends. CDR3 in DNA: TGCAGTGCTAGGTTGCCGGGCAATCAGCCCCAGCATTTT. Its protein product is CSARLPGNQPQHF.

Details on this clonotype: A much bigger clone sits one base away, suggesting this may be a read error. The rearrangement uses TRBV20-1 and TRBJ2-5; possible D gene TRBD2, 6 bases. Germline V gene sequence: CDR1 DFQATT, CDR2 SNEGSKA (reference sequence). The CDR3 runs to 12 residues. V shed 5 bases and J shed 4 bases, with 11 bases lying between them. CDR3 region: CSAWTNGETQYF. CDR3 DNA: TGCAGTGCTTGGACTAACGGAGAGACCCAGTACTTC.

Points on this clonotype: Just one base apart from a much larger clone, this may be a read error. This chain connects TRBV6-6 to TRBJ2-1, with a possible D match to TRBD1 (5 bases). This CDR3 contains 14 residues. Trimming left V 2 bases short and J 9 bases short, with 14 bases between. The germline CDR1 and CDR2 sequences are MNHNY and SVGAGI (reference sequence). The CDR3 is CASSYPIRVGEQFF. CDR3 nucleotide sequence: TGTGCCAGCAGTTACCCCATCAGGGTTGGTGAGCAGTTCTTC.

The chain employs TRBV3-1 and TRBJ2-5, with TRBD2 as a possible D gene (5 bases). CDR3 size: 14 residues. Germline loops: CDR1 LGHDT, CDR2 YNNKEL (reference sequence). Trimming pared 5 bases from V and 5 bases from J, leaving 15 bases between. The CDR3: CASSTGLDRETQYF. CDR3 nucleotides: TGTGCCAGCAGCACCGGACTGGATCGCGAGACCCAGTACTTC.

This clonotype was recorded once. The chain has TRBV10-3 and TRBJ2-7; the D gene is possibly TRBD1 (5 bases). From germline, CDR1 is ENHRY and CDR2 SYGVKD. The ends were cut back, 2 bases at V and 0 bases at J, with 8 bases in the middle. The CDR3 sequence is 14 residues long. CDR3 bases: TGTGCCATCAGTGAGAGCAGGGACTCCTACGAGCAGTACTTC. Its protein is CAISESRDSYEQYF.

This clonotype is classed as medium-sized (0.01 to 0.1%). This rearrangement joins TRBV20-1 to TRBJ2-1; a weak D match, TRBD1 (6 bases). V lost 5 bases, J lost 8 bases, and 13 bases lay in between. Germline-derived CDR1 and CDR2 are DFQATT and SNEGSKA (reference sequence). The CDR3 contains 12 residues. The CDR3 region is CSALGQFYEQFF. The DNA for the CDR3 is TGCAGTGCTCTTGGACAGTTCTATGAGCAGTTCTTC.

There are many counts of this clonotype. This sequence joins TRBV7-2 and TRBJ2-7; D is unclear. V lost 6 bases to trimming and J lost 2 bases, with 8 bases between them. CDR1 SGHTA and CDR2 FQGNSA come from the germline V gene. The CDR3 has 12 amino acids. CDR3 DNA sequence: TGTGCCAGCAGTCTACCGACCTACGAGCAGTACTTC. This gives the protein CASSLPTYEQYF.

This clonotype appeared many times. The rearrangement joins TRBV9 to TRBJ2-6; TRBD1 aligns across 7 bases. Germline V gives CDR1 SGDLS, CDR2 YYNGEE. This CDR3 contains 16 residues. V was clipped by 4 bases and J by 2 bases; unmatched bases: 6. The CDR3, as DNA: TGTGCCAGCAGCACCCGACAGGGAACTGGGGCCAACGTCCTGACTTTC. Translating it yields CASSTRQGTGANVLTF.

The CDR3 sequence is CASRSISNTEAFF. The CDR3 bases are TGTGCCAGCAGATCGATCTCTAACACTGAAGCTTTCTTT. J is TRBJ1-1 and V is TRBV12-3 or TRBV12-4; no clear D gene. The CDR3 runs 13 residues. With 6 bases removed from V and 2 bases from J, the gap between germline ends came to 10 bases.

This clonotype was seen at least ten times. The rearrangement uses TRBV2 and TRBJ2-7; D is possibly TRBD1 or TRBD2 (7 bases each). In germline, CDR1 is SNHLY, CDR2 FYNNEI. Trimming took 6 bases from V and 4 from J, leaving 19 bases between them. The length of the CDR3 is 15 residues. CDR3 nucleotides: TGTGCCAGCAGGGAGGTCCAGGGGGAGGGGTACGAGCAGTACTTC. Translating it yields CASREVQGEGYEQYF.

The V gene is TRBV30, the J gene TRBJ1-5; D uncertain. Trimming removed 1 base from V and 4 bases from J, with 11 bases in between. The CDR3 runs to 14 residues. Germline lookup yields CDR1 GTSNPN and CDR2 SVGIG (reference sequence). This CDR3 reads CAWSGLGWNQPQHF. The CDR3 DNA is TGTGCCTGGAGTGGCCTAGGGTGGAATCAGCCCCAGCATTTT.

This clonotype was recorded many times. This chain connects TRBV7-6 to TRBJ2-5, with D uncertain. The CDR3 spans 14 residues. Trimming took off 1 base at V and 4 bases at J, with 10 bases between the two ends. Germline loops: CDR1 SGHVS, CDR2 FNYEAQ. The CDR3 loop is CASSLGTRGETQYF. CDR3 nucleotide sequence: TGTGCCAGCAGCTTAGGAACGAGAGGAGAGACCCAGTACTTC.

This clonotype was seen at least ten times. CDR3 in amino acids: CASSDLAGGRDEQFF. CDR3 coding DNA: TGTGCCAGCAGTGATCTAGCGGGGGGGCGGGATGAGCAGTTCTTC. V and J are TRBV6-5 and TRBJ2-1; 12 positions match TRBD2. This CDR3 has 15 amino acids. Germline V gene lookup returns CDR1 MNHEY and CDR2 SVGAGI. V lost 5 bases to trimming and J lost 8 bases; unmatched junction nucleotides: 7.

This clonotype was detected only a few times. This could be a read error, since a much larger clone is one nucleotide away. The rearrangement joins TRBV3-1 to TRBJ2-1, with D possibly matching TRBD2 (5 bases). Per germline, CDR1 LGHDT and CDR2 YNNKEL (reference sequence). Trimming took 3 bases from V and 13 from J, leaving 19 bases between them. The CDR3 totals 14 residues. CDR3 residues: CASSHPAGTETQFF. The CDR3 DNA follows: TGTGCCAGCAGCCACCCCGCGGGCACGGAGACCCAGTTCTTC.

This clonotype was detected a few times. The rearrangement joins TRBV5-6 to TRBJ1-2, with TRBD1 as a possible D gene (5 bases). There are 17 residues in the CDR3. Germline CDR1 and CDR2: SGHDT and YYEEEE. V lost 0 bases and J 0 bases, leaving 15 bases between the germline ends. The CDR3 loop is CASSLDTGWGANYGYTF. The DNA of the CDR3 is TGTGCCAGCAGCTTGGATACAGGTTGGGGAGCTAACTATGGCTACACCTTC.

This clonotype was observed at least ten times. The chain is built from TRBV5-5 and TRBJ2-3; weak D call: TRBD2 (6 bases). Trimming took off 1 base at V and 3 bases at J, with 9 bases between the two ends. Germline V gene data show CDR1 as SGHKS and CDR2 as YYEKEE (reference sequence). The CDR3 extends over 14 amino acids. The CDR3 protein is CASSLLEGTDTQYF. In nucleotides, the CDR3 is TGTGCCAGCAGCTTGTTGGAGGGTACAGATACGCAGTATTTT. Drawing the rest from reference TRBV5-5 and TRBJ2-3, the complete variable domain is DAGVTQSPTHLIKTRGQQVTLRCSPISGHKSVSWYQQVLGQGPQFIFQYYEKEERGRGNFPDRFSARQFPNYSSELNVNALLLGDSALYLCASSLLEGTDTQYFGPGTRLTVL.